The T cell receptor (beta chain) described here comes from a study of PD-L1 blockade in urothelial cancer. Across the whole study: Intravenous atezolizumab, 1,200 mg every 3 weeks, was begun by patients in the mid-2010s. Analyzed time points were 3 weeks (second dose) and 6 weeks after therapy began. Study observations and caveats: Having blood TCR clonality under the median before treatment predicted better survival. Expansion of tumor-associated blood clones at 3 weeks was greater in durable-benefit patients.

This clone was counted a few times. The antigen remains undetermined. Losses at the gene ends were 2 bases for V and 3 bases for J; bases not matched to a gene: 5. CDR3 length equals 16 residues. Germline CDR1 SEHNR, CDR2 FQNEAQ (reference sequence). Sequencing used immunoSEQ multiplex PCR; TCRdb keeps in-frame clones, though not all of them. The sample carries about 120,000 clones, around 89% recorded once. Time point denoted: peripheral blood 6 weeks after treatment start. This sequence joins TRBV7-9 and TRBJ2-3; 10 bases line up with TRBD1. The sequence derives from a man in his sixties with urothelial cancer. The material was PBMCs, obtained around atezolizumab (anti-PD-L1) treatment. The CDR3 here is CASSLRQGAITDTQYF. CDR3 DNA: TGTGCCAGCAGCTTACGACAGGGGGCCATTACAGATACGCAGTATTTT.